The entry below describes one TCR beta chain. Its cognate antigen is unknown. The data originate from a study of beta chain features in type 1 diabetes. Findings of the study overall: People with Type 1 diabetes carried modestly yet significantly shorter TCRB CDR3s in all four CD4+ subsets. A pattern of fewer insertions and more deletions at VDJ junctions was seen in type 1 diabetes patients. Using cDNA template may skew counts toward highly expressing activated cells.

Reverse transcription of all isolated RNA meant that expressed TCRB transcripts were sequenced. Some clones are missing from TCRdb's copy, which holds only in-frame ones; the method was immunoSEQ multiplex PCR. The sample holds under 300,000 clones, 24% seen once. V lost 1 base, J lost 2 bases, and 16 bases lay in between. CDR1 SGHRS and CDR2 YFSETQ come from the germline V gene. The CDR3 covers 16 residues. Sequenced material: naive CD4+ T cells from blood. This TCR derives from a woman in her 30s with type 1 diabetes. The chain has TRBV5-1 and TRBJ2-7; D may be TRBD2 (6 bases). The CDR3 reads CASSLPGLPTAYEQYF. The CDR3 DNA is TGCGCCAGCAGCTTGCCGGGACTCCCAACCGCCTACGAGCAGTACTTC.